These 27 T cell receptor beta chains came from one sample sequenced in a study of T cells in Graves' hyperthyroidism and ophthalmopathy. From RNA transcripts, TCR beta CDR3 regions were amplified. Primed by the HTBI set, a first-round RT-PCR was run on the TCR CDR3. From the multiplex PCR reads, TCRdb called clonotypes with MiXCR, one entry per CDR3 protein. Here the sample spans approximately 260,000 distinct CDR3 sequences, approximately 16% being singletons. Specimen: blood. The receptors were gathered from a woman in her 50s with Graves' hyperthyroidism that later progressed to Graves' ophthalmopathy.

At least ten counts were recorded for this clonotype. V is TRBV29-1 and J is TRBJ1-1, with 7 bases that match TRBD1. From germline, CDR1 is SQVTM and CDR2 ANQGSEA. V trimming: 4 bases; J trimming: 4 bases; junction bases outside the gene matches: 9. This CDR3 has 14 amino acids. The CDR3 DNA is TGCAGCGTTGGAGCGTCGGACAGGACCACTGAAGCTTTCTTT. Encoded protein: CSVGASDRTTEAFF.

This clonotype was picked up many times. The chain is built from TRBV27 and TRBJ2-3; 7 bases are a match to TRBD2. Per germline, CDR1 MNHEY and CDR2 SMNVEV (reference sequence). The CDR3 has 16 residues. With V trimmed by 5 bases and J by 1 base, 9 bases remained unmatched. The CDR3 here is CASSSPRESRTDTQYF. Here the CDR3 DNA reads TGTGCCAGCAGTAGCCCGCGGGAGTCTCGCACAGATACGCAGTATTTT.

A word on this clonotype: Being one base from a much bigger clone, this may be a read error. This chain connects TRBV6-1 to TRBJ1-2, with a possible D match to TRBD1 (6 bases). Germline assignment: CDR1 MNHNS and CDR2 SASEGT. V lost 10 bases and J 1 base, leaving 16 bases between the germline ends. CDR3 length equals 14 residues. The CDR3: CATSTRGGNYGYTF. Here the CDR3 DNA reads TGTGCCACCTCAACCCGAGGGGGTAACTATGGCTACACCTTC.

For this clonotype: The junction shows a germline mismatch at one end, possibly a read error. The chain combines TRBV2 with TRBJ2-7; the D is unclear. In germline, CDR1 is SNHLY, CDR2 FYNNEI. The CDR3 has 12 residues. In nucleotides, the CDR3 is TGTGTCAGCAGTGAAGAAGCCTACGAGCAGTACTTC. Amino acid sequence: CVSSEEAYEQYF.

This clonotype was seen many times. The gene calls are TRBV20-1 and TRBJ1-1; 7 bases fit TRBD1. Germline V gene sequence: CDR1 DFQATT, CDR2 SNEGSKA (reference sequence). CDR3 length: 10 amino acids. J was trimmed by 8 bases and V by 4 bases; bases with no gene match: 1. CDR3 sequence (DNA): TGCAGTGCTACGGACAGGGAAGCTTTCTTT. Translated: CSATDREAFF.

The rearrangement uses TRBV7-2 and TRBJ2-3; TRBD1 matches at 8 bases. CDR3 length: 15 residues. V gave up 2 bases and J gave up 1 base; unmatched junction bases: 2. Germline V gene sequence: CDR1 SGHTA, CDR2 FQGNSA. The CDR3 loop is CASSLQGAGTDTQYF. The CDR3 DNA sequence: TGTGCCAGCAGCTTACAGGGGGCAGGCACAGATACGCAGTATTTT.

This chain links TRBV20-1 with TRBJ1-3; weak D call: TRBD1 (5 bases). The CDR3 has 14 amino acids. CDR1 and CDR2 from the germline V gene are DFQATT and SNEGSKA (reference sequence). Trimming removed 1 base from V and 8 bases from J, with 15 bases in between. The CDR3 is CSARVAGDWDTIYF. The CDR3 nucleotides are TGCAGTGCTAGAGTGGCGGGGGATTGGGACACCATATATTTT.

This clonotype has a count of ten or more. The V gene is TRBV27, the J gene TRBJ2-1; 9 bases match TRBD2. V gave up 7 bases and J gave up 1 base; unmatched junction bases: 2. Germline V gene data show CDR1 as MNHEY and CDR2 as SMNVEV (reference sequence). The CDR3 consists of 14 residues. In DNA, the CDR3 is TGTGCCAGCACTAGCGGGGTATCCTACAATGAGCAGTTCTTC. This gives the protein CASTSGVSYNEQFF.

This clonotype has at least ten counts. The CDR3 sequence is CASSLSGTGGVHEQYF. For the CDR3, the DNA is TGTGCCAGCAGTTTATCCGGGACAGGGGGCGTGCACGAGCAGTACTTC. The gene calls are TRBV28 and TRBJ2-7, with 12 bases lining up with TRBD1. Trimming removed 1 base from V and 5 bases from J; junction bases left unmatched: 6. The CDR3 has 16 amino acids. Germline assignment: CDR1 MDHEN and CDR2 SYDVKM.

This clonotype was counted at least ten times. V is TRBV30 and J is TRBJ2-3; D gene ambiguous. The V gene lost 1 base and the J gene lost 0 bases, with 11 bases spanning the gap. Germline assignment: CDR1 GTSNPN and CDR2 SVGIG (reference sequence). This CDR3 contains 15 residues. The CDR3 region has the DNA TGTGCCTGGAGTGGGGCATTTCATAGCACAGATACGCAGTATTTT. Its translation: CAWSGAFHSTDTQYF. The full variable domain, in which reference TRBV30 and TRBJ2-3 provide the parts outside the CDR3, is SQTIHQWPATLVQPVGSPLSLECTVEGTSNPNLYWYRQAAGRGLQLLFYSVGIGQISSEVPQNLSASRPQDRQFILSSKKLLLSDSGFYLCAWSGAFHSTDTQYFGPGTRLTVL.

This clonotype has a count of ten or more. The chain carries TRBV27 and TRBJ2-1; 7 nucleotides agree with TRBD1. The CDR3 is 14 amino acids. Per the germline V gene, CDR1 is MNHEY and CDR2 is SMNVEV (reference sequence). Trimming at V came to 10 bases and at J to 4 bases, leaving 10 bases not matched to a gene. DNA of the CDR3: TGTGCCATCAAACCCGGGGACAGATACAATGAGCAGTTCTTC. Translating it yields CAIKPGDRYNEQFF.

There are many counts of this clonotype. This chain connects TRBV6-1 to TRBJ1-1; no clear D gene. With 5 bases removed from V and 8 bases from J, the gap between germline ends came to 9 bases. CDR1 is MNHNS and CDR2 is SASEGT in the germline V gene. The CDR3 length is 11 residues. The CDR3 sequence is CASSNQREAFF. CDR3 sequence (DNA): TGTGCCAGCAGTAACCAGAGGGAAGCTTTCTTT.

This clonotype was picked up one time. The V call is TRBV5-1, the J call TRBJ1-1; TRBD1 matches 9 bases. V lost 4 bases and J lost 5; bases outside the gene matches: 12. The CDR3 consists of 16 residues. The germline gives CDR1 SGHRS, CDR2 YFSETQ. The CDR3 protein is CASSLMGTGPRTEAFF. The CDR3 DNA is TGCGCCAGCAGCCTGATGGGGACAGGGCCGAGAACTGAAGCTTTCTTT.

This clonotype was recorded a few times. J is TRBJ2-7 and V is TRBV13; D assignment may be TRBD1 or TRBD2 (5 bases each). The germline gives CDR1 PRHDT, CDR2 FYEKMQ (reference sequence). This CDR3 has 15 residues. V was clipped by 0 bases and J by 1 base, with 10 bases between them. The CDR3: CASSLGGTKSYEQYF. The CDR3 coding sequence is TGTGCCAGCAGCTTAGGAGGGACCAAATCCTACGAGCAGTACTTC.

This clonotype was seen a handful of times. The V and J genes are TRBV30 and TRBJ2-2; the D gene is possibly TRBD2 (6 bases). V was trimmed by 2 bases and J by 4 bases, leaving 11 bases between them. The CDR3 covers 14 residues. Germline V gives CDR1 GTSNPN, CDR2 SVGIG (reference sequence). CDR3 DNA sequence: TGTGCCTGGAGTACTACCGGGAGCACCGGGGAGCTGTTTTTT. Translation gives CAWSTTGSTGELFF.

This clonotype was seen many times. The chain recombines TRBV6-1 with TRBJ2-7; the match to TRBD1 covers 8 bases. Germline V CDR1 and CDR2: MNHNS, SASEGT. The V gene end was trimmed by 3 bases and the J gene end by 3 bases; junction bases not matched to a gene: 4. The CDR3 consists of 14 residues. CDR3 nucleotide sequence: TGTGCCAGCAGTGATCGGACAGGGAACTACGAGCAGTACTTC. It specifies CASSDRTGNYEQYF.

Only a few counts were recorded for this clonotype. The rearrangement joins TRBV4-1 to TRBJ2-7; 8 bases line up with TRBD2. V was pared by 3 bases and J by 0 bases, with 7 bases of the junction left unmatched. Germline lookup yields CDR1 MGHRA and CDR2 YSYEKL. The CDR3 is 16 residues long. This CDR3 is CASSQETSASSYEQYF. The CDR3 DNA follows: TGCGCCAGCAGCCAGGAGACTAGCGCAAGCTCCTACGAGCAGTACTTC.

This clonotype has just a few counts. V gene TRBV7-9 combines with J gene TRBJ1-2; TRBD1 matches at 9 bases. The length of the CDR3 is 15 residues. Losses at the gene ends were 5 bases for V and 4 bases for J; bases not matched to a gene: 8. Germline V lookup: CDR1 SEHNR, CDR2 FQNEAQ (reference sequence). The CDR3 nucleotides read TGTGCCAGCAGCCCCGCCGGGACAGGGTCCTATGGCTACACCTTC. It codes for CASSPAGTGSYGYTF.

This clonotype has a count of ten or more. V usage is TRBV29-1 and J usage is TRBJ2-1; 9 nucleotides align to TRBD2. Per germline, CDR1 SQVTM and CDR2 ANQGSEA. This CDR3 is built from 12 residues. V dropped 7 bases and J dropped 7; count of bases not matched to a gene: 5. CDR3 sequence reads: CSAEGLANEQFF. In DNA form, the CDR3 reads TGCAGCGCTGAGGGACTAGCTAATGAGCAGTTCTTC.

This clonotype was observed many times. The chain uses TRBV13 and TRBJ2-1, with 7 bases matching TRBD1. With V trimmed by 5 bases and J by 4 bases, 2 bases remained unmatched. The CDR3 contains 13 residues. Germline CDR1 reads PRHDT; CDR2 reads FYEKMQ (reference sequence). CDR3: CASSKGQYNEQFF. The CDR3 DNA follows: TGTGCCAGCAGCAAGGGACAGTACAATGAGCAGTTCTTC. Looking up the rest from reference TRBV13 and TRBJ2-1 gives the full variable domain: AAGVIQSPRHLIKEKRETATLKCYPIPRHDTVYWYQQGPGQDPQFLISFYEKMQSDKGSIPDRFSAQQFSDYHSELNMSSLELGDSALYFCASSKGQYNEQFFGPGTRLTVL.

Ten or more counts support this clonotype. V and J are TRBV20-1 and TRBJ1-2; 8 bases agree with TRBD1. The CDR3 is made up of 13 amino acids. V gave up 5 bases and J gave up 2 bases; unmatched junction bases: 4. The germline V gene encodes CDR1 DFQATT and CDR2 SNEGSKA (reference sequence). The chain's CDR3 is CSAGRTGNYGYTF. The CDR3 nucleotides are TGCAGTGCTGGACGGACAGGGAACTATGGCTACACCTTC.

This clonotype was detected ten times or more. The chain is built from TRBV2 and TRBJ1-5; D call uncertain. The CDR3 runs 15 residues. Germline V gene data show CDR1 as SNHLY and CDR2 as FYNNEI. Trimming took off 1 base at V and 6 bases at J, with 13 bases between the two ends. The CDR3 spells CASSEVWVLGQPQHF. The DNA of the CDR3 is TGTGCCAGCAGTGAAGTATGGGTTTTGGGTCAGCCCCAGCATTTT. The full variable domain, completed using reference TRBV2 and TRBJ1-5, is EPEVTQTPSHQVTQMGQEVILRCVPISNHLYFYWYRQILGQKVEFLVSFYNNEISEKSEIFDDQFSVERPDGSNFTLKIRSTKLEDSAMYFCASSEVWVLGQPQHFGDGTRLSIL.

The J gene is TRBJ2-1, the V gene TRBV7-9, with TRBD2 matching 7 bases. The germline V gene encodes CDR1 SEHNR and CDR2 FQNEAQ (reference sequence). Trimming took 5 bases from V and 6 from J; bases not matched to a gene: 7. This CDR3 contains 14 residues. The DNA of the CDR3 is TGTGCCAGCAGCCCAGTGGGACTACTCAATGAGCAGTTCTTC. It specifies CASSPVGLLNEQFF.

In this sample, this clonotype turned up many times. DNA of the CDR3: TGCGCCAGCAGCTTCATGTCAGGGGGGACCTACGAGCAGTACTTC. This translates into CASSFMSGGTYEQYF. The chain joins TRBV5-1 to TRBJ2-7; D perhaps matches TRBD1 (7 bases). Germline assignment: CDR1 SGHRS and CDR2 YFSETQ. The CDR3 runs to 15 residues. V lost 2 bases, J lost 2 bases, and 14 bases lay in between.

This clonotype was seen repeatedly, ten times or more. The V gene is TRBV15, the J gene TRBJ2-5; D unresolved. Trimming shortened V by 0 bases and J by 7 bases, and 9 bases separated the two germline ends. In germline, CDR1 is LNHNV, CDR2 YYDKDF (reference sequence). This CDR3 has 13 amino acids. In nucleotides, the CDR3 is TGTGCCACCAGCAGAGACCAGCTGGGGACCCAGTACTTC. It translates to CATSRDQLGTQYF.

The chain links TRBV19 to TRBJ1-5; D call uncertain. The CDR3 has 17 residues. CDR1 is LNHDA, CDR2 SQIVND, per germline (reference sequence). V shed 7 bases and J shed 0 bases, with 19 bases lying between them. The CDR3 nucleotides read TGTGCCAGTAATCTCCCCCGGGAGGAGGTTAGCAATCAGCCCCAGCATTTT. It encodes CASNLPREEVSNQPQHF.

This clonotype was observed at least ten times. This rearrangement joins TRBV28 to TRBJ2-7; D might be TRBD1 (5 bases). Germline V lookup: CDR1 MDHEN, CDR2 SYDVKM. The V end was cut by 6 bases, the J end by 4 bases, with 13 bases between. The CDR3 is 13 residues long. The CDR3: CASSQSPGYEQYF. The DNA for the CDR3 is TGTGCCAGCAGCCAATCTCCAGGGTACGAGCAGTACTTC.